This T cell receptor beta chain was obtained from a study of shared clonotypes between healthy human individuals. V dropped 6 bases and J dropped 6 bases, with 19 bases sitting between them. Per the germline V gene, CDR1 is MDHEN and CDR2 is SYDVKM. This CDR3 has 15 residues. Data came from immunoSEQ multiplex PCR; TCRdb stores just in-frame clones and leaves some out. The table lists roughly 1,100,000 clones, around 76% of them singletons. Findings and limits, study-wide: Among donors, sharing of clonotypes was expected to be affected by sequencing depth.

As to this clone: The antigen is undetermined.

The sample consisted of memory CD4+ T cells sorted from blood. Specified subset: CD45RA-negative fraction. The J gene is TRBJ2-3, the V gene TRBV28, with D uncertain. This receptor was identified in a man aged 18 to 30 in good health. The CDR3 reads CASSSPQVLADTQYF. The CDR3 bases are TGTGCCAGCAGCTCCCCTCAGGTCCTGGCGGATACGCAGTATTTT.